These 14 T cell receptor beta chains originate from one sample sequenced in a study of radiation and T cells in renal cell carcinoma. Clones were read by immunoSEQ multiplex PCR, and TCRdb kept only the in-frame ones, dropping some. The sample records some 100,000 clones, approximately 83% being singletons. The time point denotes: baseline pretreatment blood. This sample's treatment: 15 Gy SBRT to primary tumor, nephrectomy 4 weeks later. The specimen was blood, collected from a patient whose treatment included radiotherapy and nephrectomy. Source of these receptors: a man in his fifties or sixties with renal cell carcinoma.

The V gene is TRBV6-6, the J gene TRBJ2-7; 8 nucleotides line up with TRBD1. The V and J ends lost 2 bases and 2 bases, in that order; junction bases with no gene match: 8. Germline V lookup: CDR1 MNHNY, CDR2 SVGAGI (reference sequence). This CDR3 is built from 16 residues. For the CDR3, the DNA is TGTGCCAGCAGTTACCCGACGGGACAGGTCCCCTACGAGCAGTACTTC. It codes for CASSYPTGQVPYEQYF.

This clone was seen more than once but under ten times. CDR3 DNA: TGCGCCAGCAGCCCCTGGGACAGCCAAGAGACCCAGTACTTC. Residues: CASSPWDSQETQYF. V is TRBV5-1 and J is TRBJ2-5; 7 bases fit TRBD1. V was clipped by 4 bases and J by 1 base; unmatched bases: 4. CDR1 is SGHRS, CDR2 YFSETQ, per germline. This CDR3 has 14 amino acids.

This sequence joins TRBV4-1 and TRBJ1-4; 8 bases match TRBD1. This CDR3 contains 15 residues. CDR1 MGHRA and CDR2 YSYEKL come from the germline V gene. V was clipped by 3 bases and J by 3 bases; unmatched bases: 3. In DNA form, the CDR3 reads TGCGCCAGCAGCCAGCAACAGGGGGCTAATGAAAAACTGTTTTTT. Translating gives CASSQQQGANEKLFF.

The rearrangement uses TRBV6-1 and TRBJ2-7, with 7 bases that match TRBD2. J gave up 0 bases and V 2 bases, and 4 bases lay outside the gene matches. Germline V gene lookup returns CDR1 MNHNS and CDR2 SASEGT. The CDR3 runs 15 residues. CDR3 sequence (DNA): TGTGCCAGCAGTGAACTCGGGGGGAGCTCCTACGAGCAGTACTTC. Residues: CASSELGGSSYEQYF.

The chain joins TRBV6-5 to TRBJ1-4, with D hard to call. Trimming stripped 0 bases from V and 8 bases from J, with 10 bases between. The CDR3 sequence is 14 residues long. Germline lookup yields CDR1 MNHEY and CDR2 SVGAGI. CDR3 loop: CASSYSDGYEKLFF. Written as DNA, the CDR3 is TGTGCCAGCAGTTACTCGGACGGGTACGAAAAACTGTTTTTT.

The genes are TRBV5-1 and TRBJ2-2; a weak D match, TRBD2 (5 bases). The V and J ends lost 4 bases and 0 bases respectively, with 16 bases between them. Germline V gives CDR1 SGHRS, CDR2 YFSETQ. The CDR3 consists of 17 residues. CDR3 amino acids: CASSRTAGAPNTGELFF. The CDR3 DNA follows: TGCGCCAGCAGCCGGACGGCGGGCGCCCCGAACACCGGGGAGCTGTTTTTT.

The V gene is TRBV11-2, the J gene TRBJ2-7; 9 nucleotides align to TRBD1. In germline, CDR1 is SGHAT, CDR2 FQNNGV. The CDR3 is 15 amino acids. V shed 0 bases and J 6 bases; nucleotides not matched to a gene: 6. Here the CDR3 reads CASSLESGTGFEQYF. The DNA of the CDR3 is TGTGCCAGCAGCTTAGAATCCGGGACAGGGTTCGAGCAGTACTTC. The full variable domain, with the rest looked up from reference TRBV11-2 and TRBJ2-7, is EAGVAQSPRYKIIEKRQSVAFWCNPISGHATLYWYQQILGQGPKLLIQFQNNGVVDDSQLPKDRFSAERLKGVDSTLKIQPAKLEDSAVYLCASSLESGTGFEQYFGPGTRLTVT.

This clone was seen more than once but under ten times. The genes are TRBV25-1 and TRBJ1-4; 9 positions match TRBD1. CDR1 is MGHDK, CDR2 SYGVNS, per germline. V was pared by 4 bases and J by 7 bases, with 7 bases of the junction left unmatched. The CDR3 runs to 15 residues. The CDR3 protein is CASSGLQGAGEKLFF. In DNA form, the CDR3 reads TGTGCCAGCAGTGGACTACAGGGGGCTGGTGAAAAACTGTTTTTT.

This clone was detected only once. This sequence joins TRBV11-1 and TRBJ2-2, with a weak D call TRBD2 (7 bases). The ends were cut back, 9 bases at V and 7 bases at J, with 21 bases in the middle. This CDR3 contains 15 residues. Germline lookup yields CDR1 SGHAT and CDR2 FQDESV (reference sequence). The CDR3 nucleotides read TGTGCCAGTACCGGGGGGCAACTGGGCGTCGGGGAGCTGTTTTTT. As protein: CASTGGQLGVGELFF.

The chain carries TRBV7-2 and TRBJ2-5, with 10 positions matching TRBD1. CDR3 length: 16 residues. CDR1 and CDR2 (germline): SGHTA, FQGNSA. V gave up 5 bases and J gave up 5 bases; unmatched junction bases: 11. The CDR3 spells CASSRSGTGVSETQYF. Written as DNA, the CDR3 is TGTGCCAGCAGCCGCTCCGGGACAGGGGTTAGTGAGACCCAGTACTTC.

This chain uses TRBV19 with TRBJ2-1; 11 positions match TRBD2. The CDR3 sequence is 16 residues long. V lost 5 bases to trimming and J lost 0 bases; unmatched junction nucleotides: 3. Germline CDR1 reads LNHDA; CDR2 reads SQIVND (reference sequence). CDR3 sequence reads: CASSVSGRASYNEQFF. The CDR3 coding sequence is TGTGCCAGTAGTGTTAGCGGGAGGGCCTCCTACAATGAGCAGTTCTTC.

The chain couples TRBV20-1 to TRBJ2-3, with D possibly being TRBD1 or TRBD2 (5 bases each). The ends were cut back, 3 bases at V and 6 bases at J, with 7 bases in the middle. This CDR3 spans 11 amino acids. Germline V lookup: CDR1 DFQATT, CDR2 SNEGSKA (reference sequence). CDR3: CSASWGDTQYF. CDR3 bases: TGCAGTGCTAGCTGGGGGGATACGCAGTATTTT.

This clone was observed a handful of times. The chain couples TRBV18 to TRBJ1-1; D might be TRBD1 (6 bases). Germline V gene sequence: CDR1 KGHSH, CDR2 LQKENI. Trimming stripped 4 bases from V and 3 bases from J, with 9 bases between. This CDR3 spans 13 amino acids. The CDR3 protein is CASSLAGDTEAFF. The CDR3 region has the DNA TGTGCCAGCTCACTTGCAGGGGACACTGAAGCTTTCTTT.

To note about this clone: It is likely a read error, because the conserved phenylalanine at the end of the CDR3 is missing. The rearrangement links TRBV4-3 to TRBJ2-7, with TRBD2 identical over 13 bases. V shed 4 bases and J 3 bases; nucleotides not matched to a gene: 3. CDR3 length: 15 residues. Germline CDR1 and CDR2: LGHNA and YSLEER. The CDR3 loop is CASSPGLAGVYEQYL. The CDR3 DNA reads TGCGCCAGCAGCCCCGGACTAGCGGGAGTCTACGAGCAGTACCTC.